Each of the 9 T cell receptor beta chains below was sequenced from the same sample in a study of blood T cell repertoires in COVID-19 (dated by TCRdb to 2020 to 2022). The library was prepared using the immunoSEQ multiplex PCR assay. In TCRdb, the immuneACCESS table is reduced to in-frame sequences with V and J assigned. These tables do not hold every clone; where another copy was compared, an unresolved V gene accounts for under half, and the others remain unexplained. The sample has some 300,000 clones on record, 75% to 90% of them singletons. The ten largest clones capture 10% to 15% of the sample. Sequencing was done on a sample of peripheral blood. Receptors originate from a woman aged 70-85 years with COVID-19, enrolled during active disease.

The V gene is TRBV7-2, the J gene TRBJ1-4; 7 bases are shared with TRBD1. Looked up from germline, CDR1 is SGHTA and CDR2 is FQGNSA. Trimming at V came to 2 bases and at J to 5 bases, leaving 5 bases not matched to a gene. The CDR3 totals 15 residues. CDR3 nucleotides: TGTGCCAGCAGCTTAACGGGACAGAGAAATGAAAAACTGTTTTTT. It yields the protein CASSLTGQRNEKLFF.

The rearrangement joins TRBV6-4 to TRBJ1-1; 9 bases match TRBD1. Germline V gene data show CDR1 as MRHNA and CDR2 as SNTAGT. This CDR3 is 13 amino acids long. V lost 4 bases to trimming and J lost 8 bases; unmatched junction nucleotides: 5. The CDR3 is CASSATGQGEAFF. The CDR3 region has the DNA TGTGCCAGCAGTGCCACAGGACAGGGGGAAGCTTTCTTT.

J is TRBJ2-2 and V is TRBV14, with 7 positions matching TRBD2. CDR3 size: 15 residues. The junction had 6 bases not matched to a gene; V was cut back by 4 bases and J by 4 bases. CDR1 SGHDN and CDR2 FVKESK come from the germline V gene. The CDR3: CASSLGGGPTGELFF. CDR3 nucleotides: TGTGCCAGCAGCCTGGGGGGGGGTCCCACCGGGGAGCTGTTTTTT.

The gene calls are TRBV9 and TRBJ2-1, with 7 bases identical to TRBD1. The CDR3 extends over 14 amino acids. Germline V lookup: CDR1 SGDLS, CDR2 YYNGEE. J gave up 5 bases and V 4 bases, and 6 bases lay outside the gene matches. This CDR3 is CASSPEGAHNEQFF. DNA of the CDR3: TGTGCCAGCAGCCCAGAGGGGGCACACAATGAGCAGTTCTTC.

The genes are TRBV15 and TRBJ2-4, with 8 bases aligning to TRBD2. The ends lost 0 bases at V and 0 bases at J; junction bases unmatched: 13. Germline loops: CDR1 LNHNV, CDR2 YYDKDF (reference sequence). CDR3 size: 20 residues. CDR3 DNA sequence: TGTGCCACCAGCAGAGAACCGGCGGGGGGTTCAACGCTAGCCAAAAACATTCAGTACTTC. Translated, it gives CATSREPAGGSTLAKNIQYF.

The CDR3 sequence: CASSLSGRSYNEQFF. The CDR3 DNA reads as TGTGCCAGCAGCCTTAGCGGACGCTCCTACAATGAGCAGTTCTTC. The V gene is TRBV28, the J gene TRBJ2-1; D might be TRBD2 (6 bases). Germline lookup yields CDR1 MDHEN and CDR2 SYDVKM. CDR3 length equals 15 residues. Trimming took off 6 bases at V and 0 bases at J, with 12 bases between the two ends. The whole variable domain, remainder taken from reference TRBV28 and TRBJ2-1, is DVKVTQSSRYLVKRTGEKVFLECVQDMDHENMFWYRQDPGLGLRLIYFSYDVKMKEKGDIPEGYSVSREKKERFSLILESASTNQTSMYLCASSLSGRSYNEQFFGPGTRLTVL.

The V and J genes are TRBV15 and TRBJ2-5; 7 positions agree with TRBD1. V was clipped by 8 bases and J by 3 bases; unmatched bases: 6. The CDR3 consists of 13 residues. Germline V gene lookup returns CDR1 LNHNV and CDR2 YYDKDF (reference sequence). The CDR3 DNA sequence: TGTGCCACCGAAGGGGGCCCGAAAGAGACCCAGTACTTC. It encodes CATEGGPKETQYF.

This clone is a singleton in its sample. J is TRBJ1-2 and V is TRBV5-1; 9 bases line up with TRBD1. This CDR3 is 14 amino acids long. Losses at the gene ends were 4 bases for V and 2 bases for J; bases not matched to a gene: 3. Per the germline V gene, CDR1 is SGHRS and CDR2 is YFSETQ. The chain's CDR3 is CASSTGTGNYGYTF. In nucleotides, the CDR3 is TGCGCCAGCAGCACCGGGACAGGGAACTATGGCTACACCTTC. Full variable domain (missing parts from reference TRBV5-1 and TRBJ1-2): KAGVTQTPRYLIKTRGQQVTLSCSPISGHRSVSWYQQTPGQGLQFLFEYFSETQRNKGNFPGRFSGRQFSNSRSEMNVSTLELGDSALYLCASSTGTGNYGYTFGSGTRLTVV.

The V and J genes are TRBV6-2 or TRBV6-3 and TRBJ2-7, with 8 bases lining up with TRBD1. Germline values: CDR1 MNHEY, CDR2 SVGEGT. CDR3 length: 15 amino acids. V dropped 5 bases and J dropped 4; count of bases not matched to a gene: 10. CDR3 region: CASSTRLRGRYEQYF. In DNA, the CDR3 is TGTGCCAGCAGTACGCGCCTCAGGGGGCGGTACGAGCAGTACTTC.